This T cell receptor beta chain comes out of a study of blood T cells in healthy people across ages. Findings and limits, study-wide: In older individuals, TCR beta diversity per million T cells was lower, falling roughly linearly with age.

Together with a sample-barcoded 5' primer, a J-beta primer mix was included in a second PCR lasting roughly 6 to 12 cycles. The authors tagged each cDNA molecule using a template-switch adaptor with 12 random nucleotides. TCRdb used MiXCR to reprocess the 5' RACE reads, holding one entry per CDR3 protein. The sample has about 680,000 distinct CDR3 sequences; roughly 50% are singletons. The CDR3 contains 15 residues. Germline values: CDR1 MDHEN, CDR2 SYDVKM. V was pared by 6 bases and J by 4 bases, with 13 bases between. To note about this clonotype: No antigen is known for it.

This receptor was taken from an older woman in good health. What was sequenced was blood. V and J are TRBV28 and TRBJ2-6; no clear D. CDR3 sequence: CASRRGVLGANVLTF. CDR3 nucleotide sequence: TGTGCCAGCAGGCGTGGGGTACTGGGGGCCAACGTCCTGACTTTC. The whole variable domain, remainder taken from reference TRBV28 and TRBJ2-6, is DVKVTQSSRYLVKRTGEKVFLECVQDMDHENMFWYRQDPGLGLRLIYFSYDVKMKEKGDIPEGYSVSREKKERFSLILESASTNQTSMYLCASRRGVLGANVLTFGAGSRLTVL.